This entry is about one TCR beta chain. Its specificity is not known. Profiling relied on immunoSEQ multiplex PCR, and the TCRdb table lists in-frame clones only, not all of them. The profile covers roughly 70,000 clones, with roughly 85% appearing a single time and roughly 2.8% taken by the ten largest. The source of the sample is a study of a mutant IDH1 vaccine in newly diagnosed glioma. Study in general: Treatment recipients were about 60% male and about 40% female, and their mean age was about 39 years. Earlier therapy was either radiotherapy, temozolomide, or both, and most got both.

Time point specified: baseline, week 1 (first vaccination visit). Treatment in this sample: pre-vaccination baseline after standard-of-care therapy. Donors had new IDH1-mutant astrocytomas of WHO grade 3 or 4 (ATRX-lost). The CDR3 spans 14 residues. CDR1 is SQVTM and CDR2 is ANQGSEA in the germline V gene. V gave up 2 bases and J gave up 2 bases, with 12 bases separating them. Study results and limitations: Seemingly, pseudoprogression had no relation to changes in the top peripheral T cell clonotypes.

The rearrangement joins TRBV29-1 to TRBJ1-1; weak D call: TRBD1 (6 bases). The sequence was collected from a man under 40 with glioma. Here the sequenced sample was PBMCs, taken from a glioma patient treated with radiotherapy, temozolomide or both. The CDR3 region is CSVEPRTVNTEAFF. For the CDR3, the DNA is TGCAGCGTTGAACCAAGGACAGTTAACACTGAAGCTTTCTTT.